Described below is a single TCR beta chain sequence and its context. Antigen specificity is unknown. This table comes from immunoSEQ multiplex PCR, and its TCRdb copy is limited to in-frame clones, with some not included. The sample comprises approximately 68,000 clones, about 78% of which are singletons, and over 9.5% rests with the top ten. V was shortened by 0 bases and J by 2 bases, with 11 bases between the two germline ends. The CDR3 extends over 15 amino acids. Germline CDR1 is SGHRS and CDR2 is YFSETQ. The data were taken from a study of vaccination effects on CD4 cells after COVID-19. For the study at large: Each participant was given two doses of one vaccine (BNT162b2 or mRNA-1273).

General study results and limits: In vaccinees who were healthy, merely 1 out of 255 vaccine-induced clones cross-reacted with common cold coronaviruses. Researchers reported few convalescent patients and no early post-infection timepoints in the study.

Antigen-specific CD4+ T cell clonotypes were called by their expansion after viral peptide-pool culture in ViraFEST. The authors isolated CD4+ T cells after around 10 days of culture. Each vaccine recipient was nucleocapsid antibody negative and had no prior SARS-CoV-2 infection. Researchers swapped half the medium for IL-2 medium on both days 3 and 7. The sequences come from CD4+ T cells from PBMCs cultured with SARS-CoV-2 spike peptides, collected before COVID-19 vaccination. The receptor was derived from a human donor who received a COVID-19 vaccine. The chain has TRBV5-1 and TRBJ1-1, with a possible D match to TRBD1 (5 bases). CDR3 sequence reads: CASSLAGTTNTEAFF. The CDR3 region has the DNA TGCGCCAGCAGCTTGGCGGGGACGACAAACACTGAAGCTTTCTTT.